The source of this TCR beta chain is a study of T cell changes during pregnancy in multiple sclerosis. Profiling relied on immunoSEQ multiplex PCR, and the TCRdb table lists in-frame clones only, not all of them. The table records about 70,000 clones, around 90% of them present only once. The length of the CDR3 is 13 residues. The V end lost 0 bases, the J end lost 4 bases, and 7 bases lay between the germline ends. The V gene's germline CDR1 is SGHRS and CDR2 YFSETQ. The receptor comes from a female donor with multiple sclerosis, enrolled in a pregnancy study. The sequencing here drew on CD4+ T cells from peripheral blood mononuclear cells, taken after pregnancy. This chain uses TRBV5-1 with TRBJ1-1, with D possibly matching TRBD1 (5 bases). The CDR3 DNA reads as TGCGCCAGCAGCTTGGATCAGGGCACTGAAGCTTTCTTT. The encoded protein is CASSLDQGTEAFF.